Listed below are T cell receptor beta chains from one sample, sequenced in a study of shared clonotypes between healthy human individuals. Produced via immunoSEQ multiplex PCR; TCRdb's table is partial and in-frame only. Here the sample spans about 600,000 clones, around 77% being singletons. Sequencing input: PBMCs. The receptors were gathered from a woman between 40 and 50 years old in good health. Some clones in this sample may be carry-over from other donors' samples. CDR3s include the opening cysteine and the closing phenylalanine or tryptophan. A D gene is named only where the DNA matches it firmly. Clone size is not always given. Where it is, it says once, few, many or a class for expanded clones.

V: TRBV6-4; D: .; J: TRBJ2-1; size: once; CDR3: CASSDSGRNNEQFF; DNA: TGTGCCAGCAGTGACTCAGGCAGAAACAATGAGCAGTTCTTC
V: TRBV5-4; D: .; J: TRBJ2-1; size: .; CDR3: CASSSPAGKQFF; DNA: TGTGCCAGCAGCTCCCCGGCGGGGAAGCAGTTCTTC
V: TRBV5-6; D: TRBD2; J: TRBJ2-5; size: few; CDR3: CASSKLAGGETQYF; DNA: TGTGCCAGCAGCAAACTAGCGGGTGGGGAGACCCAGTACTTC
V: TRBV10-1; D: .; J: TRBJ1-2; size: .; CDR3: CASSNNIDNYGYTF; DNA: TGCGCCAGCAGTAACAACATCGACAACTATGGCTACACCTTC
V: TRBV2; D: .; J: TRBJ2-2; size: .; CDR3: CASSERLYTGELFF; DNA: TGTGCCAGCAGTGAAAGGCTCTACACCGGGGAGCTGTTTTTT
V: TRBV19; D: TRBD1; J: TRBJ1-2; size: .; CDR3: CASSIRQGADGYTF; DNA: TGTGCCAGTAGTATCAGACAGGGGGCGGATGGCTACACCTTC
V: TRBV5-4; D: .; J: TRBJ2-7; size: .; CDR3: CASSLVGSPYEQYF; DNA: TGTGCCAGCAGCTTGGTAGGGTCTCCCTACGAGCAGTACTTC
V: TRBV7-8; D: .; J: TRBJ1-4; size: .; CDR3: CASSRDRIHRNEKLFF; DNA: TGTGCCAGCAGCCGCGACAGAATACACCGGAATGAAAAACTGTTTTTT
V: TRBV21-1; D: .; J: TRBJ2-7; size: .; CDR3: CASSMLEGLAGGSYEQYF; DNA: TGTGCCAGCAGCATGCTAGAGGGATTAGCGGGAGGCTCCTACGAGCAGTACTTC
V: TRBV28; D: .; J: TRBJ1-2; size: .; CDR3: CASRAQWQLNYGYTF; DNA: TGTGCCAGCAGGGCCCAGTGGCAACTTAACTATGGCTACACCTTC
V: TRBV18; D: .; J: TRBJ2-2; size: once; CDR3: CASSPWTDSSTGELFF; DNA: TGTGCCAGCTCACCATGGACGGATTCGAGCACCGGGGAGCTGTTTTTT
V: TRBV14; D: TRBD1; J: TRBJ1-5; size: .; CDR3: CASSQERTRTGNSNQPQHF; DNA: TGTGCCAGCAGCCAAGAGAGGACCCGGACAGGGAATAGCAATCAGCCCCAGCATTTT
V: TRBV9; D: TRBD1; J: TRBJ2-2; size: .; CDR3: CASSRDRGLNGELFF; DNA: TGTGCCAGTTCCCGGGACAGGGGGCTTAACGGGGAGCTGTTTTTT
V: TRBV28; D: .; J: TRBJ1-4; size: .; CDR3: CASSLGQMYEKLFF; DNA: TGTGCCAGCAGCTTAGGACAGATGTATGAAAAACTGTTTTTT
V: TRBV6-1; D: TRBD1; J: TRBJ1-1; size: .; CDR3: CASSWGQGNTEAFF; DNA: TGTGCCAGCAGTTGGGGACAGGGGAACACTGAAGCTTTCTTT
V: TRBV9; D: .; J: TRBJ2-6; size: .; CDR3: CASSGRTDNVLTF; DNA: TGTGCCAGCAGCGGAAGGACAGACAACGTCCTGACTTTC